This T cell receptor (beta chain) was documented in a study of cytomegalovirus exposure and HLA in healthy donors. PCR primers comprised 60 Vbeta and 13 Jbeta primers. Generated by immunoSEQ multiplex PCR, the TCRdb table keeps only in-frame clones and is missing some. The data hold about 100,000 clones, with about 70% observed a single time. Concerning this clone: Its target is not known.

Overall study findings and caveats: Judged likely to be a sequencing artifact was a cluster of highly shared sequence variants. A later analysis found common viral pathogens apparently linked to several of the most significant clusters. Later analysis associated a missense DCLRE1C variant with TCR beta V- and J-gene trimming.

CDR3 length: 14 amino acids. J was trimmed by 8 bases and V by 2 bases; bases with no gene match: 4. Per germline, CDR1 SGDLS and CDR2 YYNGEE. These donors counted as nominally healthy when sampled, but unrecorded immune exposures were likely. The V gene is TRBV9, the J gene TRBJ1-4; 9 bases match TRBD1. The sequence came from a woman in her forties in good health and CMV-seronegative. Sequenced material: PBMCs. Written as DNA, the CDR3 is TGTGCCAGCAGCGTGGACAGGGGTGCGGAAAAACTGTTTTTT. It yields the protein CASSVDRGAEKLFF.